This is a list of T cell receptor beta chains from one sample in a study of cytomegalovirus exposure and HLA in healthy donors. Produced via immunoSEQ multiplex PCR; TCRdb's table is partial and in-frame only. The table records about 200,000 clones, approximately 80% of them present only once. Specimen: PBMCs. These receptor sequences come from a girl aged 2-10 years in good health and CMV-seronegative. Both conserved end residues are part of each CDR3. A D gene is named only where the DNA matches it firmly. Some rows mark clone size as missing; the rest say once, few, many or name a class of expanded clone.

j_call | v_call | d_call | clone_size | cdr3_nt | cdr3_aa
TRBJ1-1 | TRBV27 | TRBD1 | NA | TGTGCCAGCAGCCCGACAGGGTTTCGCACTGAAGCTTTCTTT | CASSPTGFRTEAFF
TRBJ2-1 | TRBV30 | NA | NA | TGTGCCTGCGGTTGGGGGACACCGACGTACAATGAGCAGTTCTTC | CACGWGTPTYNEQFF
TRBJ2-1 | TRBV7-9 | TRBD2 | NA | TGTGCCAGCAGCTTAGTTGGGACTAGCGGGAATGAGCAGTTCTTC | CASSLVGTSGNEQFF
TRBJ1-2 | TRBV14 | NA | NA | TGTGCCAGCGGTTGGGGGGGTAACTATGGCTACACCTTC | CASGWGGNYGYTF
TRBJ2-2 | TRBV21-1 | NA | NA | TGTGCCAGCAGCAAAGCGCTTTCAACGGGGGGACAGGGGGAGAAGTACACCGGGGAGCTGTTTTTT | CASSKALSTGGQGEKYTGELFF
TRBJ2-2 | TRBV12-5 | NA | once | TGTGCTAGTGGTTTGGTACTACGGAGGGGGCAACTACCTAACACCGGGGAGCTGTTTTTT | CASGLVLRRGQLPNTGELFF
TRBJ2-5 | TRBV15 | TRBD2 | once | TGCGCCACCAGCAGGCCGGGGGCGAGCGGGGGGACCTTCCAAGAGACCCAGTACTTC | CATSRPGASGGTFQETQYF
TRBJ2-3 | TRBV2 | TRBD2 | NA | TGTGCCAGCAGGGGGCTACTAGCGGGGGGAACAGATACGCAGTATTTT | CASRGLLAGGTDTQYF
TRBJ2-6 | TRBV15 | TRBD1 | once | TGTGCCACCAGCAGAGGTCCGGGACAGGGGGCTGGGGCCAACGTCCTGACTTTC | CATSRGPGQGAGANVLTF
TRBJ2-1 | TRBV5-4 | TRBD2 | NA | TGTGCCAGCAGCTTGAATAGCGGGGGGGTATCCTACAATGAGCAGTTCTTC | CASSLNSGGVSYNEQFF
TRBJ2-3 | TRBV5-1 | NA | NA | TGCGCCAGCGGGTCGCAGGGAACAGATACGCAGTATTTT | CASGSQGTDTQYF
TRBJ1-1 | TRBV15 | NA | NA | TGTGCCACCAGCAGAGATCCACGGGGTATGGACACTGAAGCTTTCTTT | CATSRDPRGMDTEAFF
TRBJ1-2 | TRBV9 | NA | NA | TGTGCCAGCAGCGTAGGACTCGACCAACTTTATGGCTACACCTTC | CASSVGLDQLYGYTF
TRBJ1-5 | TRBV19 | TRBD1 | few | TGTGCCAGTAGTATCAAGGACAGGCCCAATCAGCCCCAGCATTTT | CASSIKDRPNQPQHF
TRBJ2-7 | TRBV5-7 | NA | NA | TGTGCCAGCAGCTTGGAGACTAGTTTTTGGACGGGCGAGCAGTACTTC | CASSLETSFWTGEQYF
TRBJ2-5 | TRBV5-1 | NA | once | TGCGCCAGCAGCTTGCGTTCTAGGGAGACCCAGTACTTC | CASSLRSRETQYF
TRBJ2-3 | TRBV2 | TRBD2 | NA | TGTGCCAGCAGTGTATCTAGCGGGGGGGCGGAAGATACGCAGTATTTT | CASSVSSGGAEDTQYF
TRBJ1-2 | TRBV7-9 | NA | once | TGTGCCAGCAGCTTAGTAGGCAAGAGCGATGGCTACACCTTC | CASSLVGKSDGYTF
TRBJ1-6 | TRBV19 | TRBD1 | NA | TGTGCCAGTAGCAACAGGGGGCGAAGGTCAAATTCACCCCTCCACTTT | CASSNRGRRSNSPLHF
TRBJ1-1 | TRBV6-5 | TRBD1 | few | TGTGCCAGCCAAGGGACAGGGGGTATAACTGAAGCTTTCTTT | CASQGTGGITEAFF
TRBJ2-1 | TRBV30 | NA | NA | TGTGCCTGGAGTGGGACAGACTCCTACAATGAGCAGTTCTTC | CAWSGTDSYNEQFF
TRBJ1-2 | TRBV4-1 | TRBD1 | NA | TGCGCCAGCAGCCAAGAATTCACAGGGGGGGTCTATGGCTACACCTTC | CASSQEFTGGVYGYTF
TRBJ2-4 | TRBV4-1 | NA | few | TGCGCCAGCAGCCAAGACACCCTCTCCCCCCGGGTTAGCATTCAGTACTTC | CASSQDTLSPRVSIQYF
TRBJ2-7 | TRBV7-8 | TRBD1 | NA | TGTGCCAGCAGCTTACAGGGGGCCTCCTACGAGCAGTACTTC | CASSLQGASYEQYF
TRBJ1-1 | TRBV27 | NA | NA | TGTGCCAGCACCCATTCTAAGTGGGGAGACACTGAAGCTTTCTTT | CASTHSKWGDTEAFF
TRBJ1-1 | TRBV4-1 | NA | few | TGCGCCAGCAGCCAAGCCACAGGCCAAGTCACTGAAGCTTTCTTT | CASSQATGQVTEAFF
TRBJ2-1 | TRBV15 | TRBD2 | NA | TGTGCCACCAAGCGGGGGGTTGATGATGAGCAGTTCTTC | CATKRGVDDEQFF
TRBJ1-5 | TRBV30 | TRBD1 | NA | TGTGCCTGGACAGGGGGCCTGGATCAGCCCCAGCATTTT | CAWTGGLDQPQHF
TRBJ2-1 | TRBV29-1 | TRBD2 | NA | TGCAGCGAGAACCCGAACGCAGCGGGGGGGTTCCCCAGCTCCTACAATGAGCAGTTCTTC | CSENPNAAGGFPSSYNEQFF
TRBJ2-7 | TRBV18 | TRBD2 | NA | TGTGCCAGCTCAGAAATAGCGGGAGGGGGCTACGAGCAGTACTTC | CASSEIAGGGYEQYF
TRBJ1-1 | TRBV29-1 | NA | NA | TGCAGCGTTGACAGGGCAGAAACTGAAGCTTTCTTT | CSVDRAETEAFF
TRBJ2-2 | TRBV18 | TRBD2 | NA | TGTGCCAGCTCACCCGCCCCCCTGACTAGCGGCTCTGTCACCGGGGAGCTGTTTTTT | CASSPAPLTSGSVTGELFF
TRBJ2-5 | TRBV5-1 | NA | few | TGCGCCAGCAGCTTGGGGACAGAAGAGACCCAGTACTTC | CASSLGTEETQYF
TRBJ2-6 | TRBV5-6 | NA | NA | TGTGCCAGCAGCTTGGCAGGGGCAGGGGCCAACGTCCTGACTTTC | CASSLAGAGANVLTF
TRBJ2-7 | TRBV30 | TRBD2 | NA | TGTGCCTGGGAAAGCGGGAGCTACGAGCAGTACTTC | CAWESGSYEQYF
TRBJ2-7 | TRBV30 | NA | NA | TGTGCCTGGAGCTGGGCGCTTCGCCCCTACGAGCAGTACTTC | CAWSWALRPYEQYF
TRBJ2-1 | TRBV19 | NA | NA | TGTGCCAGTATAAGGGGCAATGAGCAGTTCTTC | CASIRGNEQFF
TRBJ1-5 | TRBV27 | TRBD1 | once | TGTGCCAGCAGTTTGACAGGGGGAGATAGCAATCAGCCCCAGCATTTT | CASSLTGGDSNQPQHF
TRBJ2-7 | TRBV2 | TRBD1 | NA | TGTGCCAGCGCCACAGGGGGCACCTACGAGCAGTACTTC | CASATGGTYEQYF
TRBJ1-1 | TRBV11-2 | NA | NA | TGTGCCAGCAGCCAGGTCCCAGGATCCTCTGAAGCTTTCTTT | CASSQVPGSSEAFF
TRBJ2-7 | TRBV7-9 | TRBD1 | NA | TGTGCCAGCAGCTCCGCTTGGGACAGGGGGGCCTACGAGCAGTACTTC | CASSSAWDRGAYEQYF
TRBJ2-7 | TRBV4-1 | TRBD1 | NA | TGCGCCAGCAGCCCGGTCGACAGGGCTTACGAGCAGTACTTC | CASSPVDRAYEQYF
TRBJ1-4 | TRBV18 | TRBD1 | NA | TGTGCCAGCTCACCCGGACAGGGTGGGACTAATGAAAAACTGTTTTTT | CASSPGQGGTNEKLFF
TRBJ1-1 | TRBV7-9 | NA | NA | TGTTCCAGCAACGGTCGGGGCACTGAAGCTTTCTTT | CSSNGRGTEAFF
TRBJ2-1 | TRBV9 | TRBD1 | NA | TGTGCCAGCAGCGAGGGACAGGGCTACAATGAGCAGTTCTTC | CASSEGQGYNEQFF
TRBJ1-6 | TRBV6-4 | NA | few | TGTGCCAGCAGTGAAGGACACTATAATTCACCCCTCCACTTT | CASSEGHYNSPLHF
TRBJ2-5 | TRBV7-6 | TRBD2 | NA | TGTGCCAGCAGCCTACTGACTAGCGGCCAAGAGACCCAGTACTTC | CASSLLTSGQETQYF